What follows are 27 T cell receptor beta chains derived from one specimen sequenced in a study of blood T cell repertoires in COVID-19. The repertoire was sequenced with immunoSEQ multiplex PCR; TCRdb's copy has only in-frame clones and lacks some. This table holds just over 250,000 clones, about 87% found once. Source material: peripheral blood. The receptors were sampled from a woman aged 70 to 79 with COVID-19, enrolled during active disease.

The CDR3 bases are TGTGCCAGCTCACCACCGGGACAGGGGGTTGGGGCCAACGTCCTGACTTTC. Translated: CASSPPGQGVGANVLTF. The chain has TRBV18 and TRBJ2-6; 11 bases align to TRBD1. CDR3 length: 17 residues. Per the germline V gene, CDR1 is KGHSH and CDR2 is LQKENI. The junction had 1 base not matched to a gene; V was cut back by 0 bases and J by 3 bases. The full variable domain, in which reference TRBV18 and TRBJ2-6 provide the parts outside the CDR3, is NAGVMQNPRHLVRRRGQEARLRCSPMKGHSHVYWYRQLPEEGLKFMVYLQKENIIDESGMPKERFSAEFPKEGPSILRIQQVVRGDSAAYFCASSPPGQGVGANVLTFGAGSRLTVL.

This sequence joins TRBV2 and TRBJ1-5, with a weak D call TRBD1 (5 bases). Trimming pared 2 bases from V and 6 bases from J, leaving 11 bases between. CDR1 and CDR2 (germline): SNHLY, FYNNEI. The CDR3 runs to 14 residues. CDR3 DNA sequence: TGTGCCAGCAGTGAACGGAGGGGCGGTCAGCCCCAGCATTTT. Translated: CASSERRGGQPQHF.

The rearrangement joins TRBV19 to TRBJ1-3; D perhaps matches TRBD1 (5 bases). The V and J ends lost 4 bases and 1 base respectively, with 8 bases between them. The CDR3 runs to 14 residues. Germline V CDR1 and CDR2: LNHDA, SQIVND (reference sequence). CDR3: CASSSGASGNTIYF. The CDR3 DNA reads TGTGCCAGTAGTAGTGGGGCTTCTGGAAACACCATATATTTT. The full variable domain, completed using reference TRBV19 and TRBJ1-3, is DGGITQSPKYLFRKEGQNVTLSCEQNLNHDAMYWYRQDPGQGLRLIYYSQIVNDFQKGDIAEGYSVSREKKESFPLTVTSAQKNPTAFYLCASSSGASGNTIYFGEGSWLTVV.

The V and J genes are TRBV7-8 and TRBJ2-7; 8 bases fit TRBD2. Germline V gene sequence: CDR1 SGHVS, CDR2 FQNEAQ. The CDR3 extends over 15 amino acids. The V gene end was trimmed by 6 bases and the J gene end by 4 bases; junction bases not matched to a gene: 11. CDR3 in amino acids: CASSPTAGVGYEQYF. The CDR3 DNA sequence: TGTGCCAGCAGTCCTACAGCGGGAGTTGGATACGAGCAGTACTTC.

The V and J genes are TRBV6-1 and TRBJ1-5; TRBD1 is a possible D gene (5 bases). This CDR3 spans 14 amino acids. From germline, CDR1 is MNHNS and CDR2 SASEGT. V was trimmed by 2 bases and J by 6 bases, leaving 11 bases between them. The CDR3 bases are TGTGCCAGCAGTGAAATCGGGGGAAGTCAGCCCCAGCATTTT. This translates into CASSEIGGSQPQHF.

In nucleotides, the CDR3 is TGTGCCAGCAGCTTGGGCCGAACAGGGGTCCTGAACACTGAAGCTTTCTTT. Protein sequence: CASSLGRTGVLNTEAFF. V gene TRBV5-4 combines with J gene TRBJ1-1, with TRBD1 matching 7 bases. This CDR3 comprises 17 residues. With V trimmed by 0 bases and J by 0 bases, 8 bases remained unmatched. The germline gives CDR1 SGHNT, CDR2 YYREEE (reference sequence).

The rearrangement links TRBV19 to TRBJ1-1; TRBD1 matches 12 bases. The CDR3 is 18 amino acids. V lost 4 bases to trimming and J lost 1 base; unmatched junction nucleotides: 10. The V gene's germline CDR1 is LNHDA and CDR2 SQIVND (reference sequence). The CDR3: CASSKHPGQGARNTEAFF. CDR3 sequence (DNA): TGTGCCAGTAGTAAACATCCGGGACAGGGGGCGCGGAACACTGAAGCTTTCTTT.

The V and J genes are TRBV14 and TRBJ2-2; D gene uncertain. This CDR3 spans 15 amino acids. The germline V gene encodes CDR1 SGHDN and CDR2 FVKESK. V was trimmed by 3 bases and J by 1 base, leaving 9 bases between them. The CDR3 DNA sequence: TGTGCCAGCAGCCACCTCACTTGGAACACCGGGGAGCTGTTTTTT. Encoded protein: CASSHLTWNTGELFF. The whole variable domain, remainder taken from reference TRBV14 and TRBJ2-2, is EAGVTQFPSHSVIEKGQTVTLRCDPISGHDNLYWYRRVMGKEIKFLLHFVKESKQDESGMPNNRFLAERTGGTYSTLKVQPAELEDSGVYFCASSHLTWNTGELFFGEGSRLTVL.

This rearrangement joins TRBV6-5 to TRBJ2-3; 11 positions match TRBD1. The CDR3 consists of 16 residues. Germline values: CDR1 MNHEY, CDR2 SVGAGI. V was pared by 0 bases and J by 5 bases, with 4 bases of the junction left unmatched. CDR3 in amino acids: CASSYSGQGAGDTQYF. In nucleotides, the CDR3 is TGTGCCAGCAGTTACTCCGGACAGGGGGCTGGAGATACGCAGTATTTT.

The chain has TRBV12-3 or TRBV12-4 and TRBJ2-7; 8 bases are shared with TRBD1. The CDR3 has 13 residues. The V and J ends lost 5 bases and 0 bases, in that order; junction bases with no gene match: 0. Here the CDR3 reads CASSTGGSYEQYF. CDR3 DNA sequence: TGTGCCAGCAGTACAGGGGGCTCCTACGAGCAGTACTTC.

V is TRBV2 and J is TRBJ1-6; D is possibly TRBD1 (5 bases). Deletions cut 10 bases from V and 6 bases from J, with 13 bases between. The germline V gene encodes CDR1 SNHLY and CDR2 FYNNEI. This CDR3 has 13 residues. DNA for the CDR3: TGTGCCACCCTGAAGGACACTAATTCACCCCTCCACTTT. Amino acids: CATLKDTNSPLHF. Complete variable domain (other parts from reference TRBV2 and TRBJ1-6): EPEVTQTPSHQVTQMGQEVILRCVPISNHLYFYWYRQILGQKVEFLVSFYNNEISEKSEIFDDQFSVERPDGSNFTLKIRSTKLEDSAMYFCATLKDTNSPLHFGNGTRLTVT.

The chain carries TRBV11-3 and TRBJ2-7; D remains ambiguous. The CDR3 totals 11 residues. CDR1 and CDR2 from the germline V gene are SGHNT and YENEEA. V was pared by 10 bases and J by 6 bases, with 13 bases between. CDR3 coding DNA: TGTGCCATCCCGAAGCCGGGCGAGCAGTACTTC. Its protein product is CAIPKPGEQYF.

The genes are TRBV6-4 and TRBJ2-6; perhaps TRBD2 as D (6 bases). The CDR3 runs to 15 residues. CDR1 is MRHNA and CDR2 is SNTAGT in the germline V gene. V lost 6 bases and J 1 base, leaving 10 bases between the germline ends. In DNA form, the CDR3 reads TGTGCCAGCAGCACGGGGGAATCTGGGGCCAACGTCCTGACTTTC. Its protein is CASSTGESGANVLTF.

The chain carries TRBV18 and TRBJ2-7, with unresolved D. Per germline, CDR1 KGHSH and CDR2 LQKENI. This CDR3 has 12 amino acids. The V and J ends lost 6 bases and 1 base respectively, with 7 bases between them. In DNA, the CDR3 is TGTGCCAGCTCTTCCCAATCCTACGAGCAGTACTTC. Residues: CASSSQSYEQYF.

The J gene is TRBJ2-7, the V gene TRBV5-5, with 8 positions matching TRBD1. Germline CDR1 reads SGHKS; CDR2 reads YYEKEE (reference sequence). V lost 4 bases and J lost 3; bases outside the gene matches: 9. The CDR3 has 15 residues. CDR3 bases: TGTGCCAGCAGCGAGTCCAGGGGGCCTCGCTACGAGCAGTACTTC. This gives the protein CASSESRGPRYEQYF.

The rearrangement links TRBV5-4 to TRBJ2-6; 8 bases agree with TRBD2. The ends lost 1 base at V and 1 base at J; junction bases unmatched: 7. CDR1 SGHNT and CDR2 YYREEE come from the germline V gene (reference sequence). CDR3 length: 18 amino acids. CDR3: CASSLWVAGMSGANVLTF. The CDR3 DNA is TGTGCCAGCAGCTTGTGGGTAGCGGGAATGTCTGGGGCCAACGTCCTGACTTTC.

The rearrangement links TRBV7-9 to TRBJ2-1, with TRBD2 matching over 8 bases. Germline CDR1 reads SEHNR; CDR2 reads FQNEAQ (reference sequence). With V trimmed by 8 bases and J by 8 bases, 17 bases remained unmatched. This CDR3 region has 16 residues. This CDR3 is CASRPGLAPGGHEQFF. CDR3 nucleotides: TGTGCCAGCCGCCCGGGGCTAGCTCCGGGAGGGCATGAGCAGTTCTTC.

The genes are TRBV11-2 and TRBJ1-1; no firm D call. The germline V gene has CDR1 SGHAT and CDR2 FQNNGV. CDR3 length equals 14 residues. The ends were cut back, 3 bases at V and 5 bases at J, with 13 bases in the middle. CDR3 nucleotides: TGTGCCAGCAGCTTCGGAGGCGGAGGGACTGAAGCTTTCTTT. As protein: CASSFGGGGTEAFF.

The chain links TRBV29-1 to TRBJ2-1; D might be TRBD1 (6 bases). Germline V gene data show CDR1 as SQVTM and CDR2 as ANQGSEA. This CDR3 has 13 amino acids. V was clipped by 7 bases and J by 3 bases, with 13 bases between them. This chain's CDR3 is CSAGTDSYNEQFF. CDR3 bases: TGCAGCGCCGGGACGGACAGCTACAATGAGCAGTTCTTC.

The table lists this clone with a count of one. The CDR3: CASSLDYNGRGEKLFF. The DNA for the CDR3 is TGCGCCAGCAGCTTAGACTACAACGGACGGGGTGAAAAACTGTTTTTT. This sequence joins TRBV5-1 and TRBJ1-4; D is uncertain. Trimming left V 2 bases short and J 7 bases short, with 18 bases between. The length of the CDR3 is 16 residues. From germline, CDR1 is SGHRS and CDR2 YFSETQ.

The V call is TRBV24-1, the J call TRBJ2-2, with 7 bases matching TRBD2. This CDR3 spans 16 amino acids. V was pared by 6 bases and J by 0 bases, with 6 bases of the junction left unmatched. The germline CDR1 and CDR2 sequences are KGHDR and SFDVKD. CDR3 DNA sequence: TGTGCCACCAGTAATCCTAGCGGAACGAACACCGGGGAGCTGTTTTTT. It encodes CATSNPSGTNTGELFF.

V gene TRBV11-3 combines with J gene TRBJ2-5, with 7 bases aligning to TRBD1. Losses at the gene ends were 2 bases for V and 5 bases for J; bases not matched to a gene: 5. CDR3 length equals 14 residues. The germline V gene has CDR1 SGHNT and CDR2 YENEEA. The CDR3 loop reads CASSLNRGFETQYF. The CDR3, as DNA: TGTGCCAGCAGCTTAAACAGGGGATTTGAGACCCAGTACTTC.

V gene TRBV5-1 combines with J gene TRBJ1-3; 8 positions match TRBD1. V was clipped by 3 bases and J by 0 bases; unmatched bases: 5. The CDR3 is 16 amino acids. CDR1 is SGHRS and CDR2 is YFSETQ in the germline V gene. CDR3 protein: CASSSRDRHSGNTIYF. The DNA for the CDR3 is TGCGCCAGCAGCTCCCGGGACAGGCACTCTGGAAACACCATATATTTT.

The chain carries TRBV21-1 and TRBJ2-5; whether TRBD2, the table's D call, matches the DNA was not checked. TRBV21-1 is classified as a pseudogene. The CDR3 has 15 residues. CDR3 coding DNA: TGTGCCAGCAGCAAAGTCGGTAGCGAACAAGAGACCCAGTACTTC. Translating gives CASSKVGSEQETQYF.

The J gene is TRBJ2-7, the V gene TRBV19; 9 bases agree with TRBD1. This CDR3 is 15 amino acids long. Losses at the gene ends were 5 bases for V and 4 bases for J; bases not matched to a gene: 9. Germline assignment: CDR1 LNHDA and CDR2 SQIVND (reference sequence). CDR3: CASSLQGAIAYEQYF. DNA for the CDR3: TGTGCCAGTAGTTTACAGGGGGCCATCGCGTACGAGCAGTACTTC.

Concerning this clone: The same CDR3 also results from other DNA sequences found in this sample. The chain couples TRBV19 to TRBJ2-7; 7 bases map to TRBD1. The V and J ends lost 3 bases and 4 bases, in that order; junction bases with no gene match: 3. CDR1 is LNHDA and CDR2 is SQIVND in the germline V gene (reference sequence). The CDR3 is made up of 13 amino acids. CDR3 loop: CASSIGTAYEQYF. The CDR3 coding sequence is TGTGCCAGTAGTATCGGGACAGCATACGAGCAGTACTTC.

This sequence joins TRBV19 and TRBJ1-2; tentatively, D is TRBD1 (5 bases). The germline V gene encodes CDR1 LNHDA and CDR2 SQIVND (reference sequence). The CDR3 sequence is 13 residues long. The V end was cut by 4 bases, the J end by 4 bases, with 10 bases between. This CDR3 reads CASSTGQGYGYTF. DNA of the CDR3: TGTGCCAGTAGTACTGGACAAGGCTATGGCTACACCTTC.